Listed here are 20 T cell receptor beta chains from one sample, sequenced in a study of T cells after yellow fever vaccination. TCRdb re-analysed the 5' RACE reads in MiXCR, keeping a single row per CDR3 protein. The repertoire holds roughly 300,000 distinct CDR3 sequences, with 6.8% as singletons. The source was PBMCs, collected roughly seven weeks after the first yellow fever vaccination. These receptors came from a man aged 18 to 29 who received the YFV17D yellow fever vaccine.

In its sample, this clonotype was seen a few times. The V call is TRBV5-1, the J call TRBJ2-7; D gene unclear. The CDR3 length is 14 residues. In germline, CDR1 is SGHRS, CDR2 YFSETQ. V lost 3 bases and J lost 3, with 13 bases in between. The CDR3 region is CASSSSREHYEQYV. In DNA, the CDR3 is TGCGCCAGCAGCTCATCCCGAGAGCACTACGAGCAGTACGTC.

There are a few counts of this clonotype. This rearrangement joins TRBV5-1 to TRBJ2-1, with 7 bases lining up with TRBD1. The CDR3 is made up of 17 amino acids. Germline V CDR1 and CDR2: SGHRS, YFSETQ. J lost 0 bases, V lost 0 bases, and 6 bases had no gene match. The CDR3 reads CASSLETGLSSYNEQFF. CDR3 nucleotide sequence: TGCGCCAGCAGCTTGGAGACAGGGCTTAGCTCCTACAATGAGCAGTTCTTC.

The rearrangement joins TRBV11-1 to TRBJ2-7; D ambiguous. V was trimmed by 1 base and J by 3 bases, leaving 13 bases between them. The length of the CDR3 is 15 residues. Germline V CDR1 and CDR2: SGHAT, FQDESV (reference sequence). The CDR3 sequence is CASSLVPGRFYEQYF. CDR3 nucleotides: TGTGCCAGCAGCTTAGTTCCGGGCCGATTCTACGAGCAGTACTTC.

The chain has TRBV2 and TRBJ2-7, with D unclear. Germline V gene lookup returns CDR1 SNHLY and CDR2 FYNNEI. Trimming removed 6 bases from V and 8 bases from J, with 20 bases in between. The CDR3 has 14 residues. The DNA of the CDR3 is TGTGCCAGCAGAGCCTCTCCCACGCCTACGAAGCAGTACTTC. This codes for CASRASPTPTKQYF.

This clonotype was counted only a few times. V usage is TRBV15 and J usage is TRBJ1-1; D may be TRBD1 (5 bases). Germline CDR1 and CDR2: LNHNV and YYDKDF (reference sequence). The CDR3 extends over 15 amino acids. V lost 1 base and J lost 1, with 10 bases in between. CDR3 region: CATSRGGTGNTEAFF. The CDR3 DNA reads TGTGCCACCAGCAGAGGCGGGACGGGGAACACTGAAGCTTTCTTT.

This clonotype has only a few counts. The genes are TRBV14 and TRBJ1-1; D is ambiguous. This CDR3 comprises 16 residues. Germline V gives CDR1 SGHDN, CDR2 FVKESK. V was cut by 3 bases and J by 4 bases, with 18 bases left in between. CDR3 loop: CASSHNRLIRSTEAFF. CDR3 in DNA: TGTGCCAGCAGCCATAACCGGCTGATCCGGAGCACTGAAGCTTTCTTT.

The chain joins TRBV12-3 or TRBV12-4 to TRBJ1-5; 10 positions match TRBD1. This CDR3 is 18 amino acids long. The V segment lost 10 bases and the J segment 3 bases; nucleotides outside the gene matches: 18. CDR3 coding DNA: TGTGCCATCTGTTTAAGACAGGGGGCTAAAATGAACAATCAGCCCCAGCATTTT. Amino acids: CAICLRQGAKMNNQPQHF.

The chain employs TRBV4-2 and TRBJ1-4, with D maybe TRBD1 (5 bases). The CDR3 runs to 19 residues. The germline V and J ends were trimmed by 3 bases and 6 bases, with 26 bases remaining between them. Per germline, CDR1 LGHNA and CDR2 YNFKEQ. The CDR3 protein is CASSQDKRRPMQGDEKLFF. Here the CDR3 DNA reads TGTGCCAGCAGCCAGGACAAACGCCGACCCATGCAAGGAGATGAAAAACTGTTTTTT.

This chain connects TRBV5-4 to TRBJ2-3, with 12 bases aligning to TRBD2. The J segment lost 2 bases and the V segment lost 6 bases, leaving 4 bases of the junction unmatched. This CDR3 is 15 amino acids long. Germline-derived CDR1 and CDR2 are SGHNT and YYREEE (reference sequence). CDR3 in DNA: TGTGCCAGCACCGGACTAGCGGGGTCCACAGATACGCAGTATTTT. Its protein product is CASTGLAGSTDTQYF.

This sequence joins TRBV25-1 and TRBJ1-5; perhaps TRBD1 as D (5 bases). In germline, CDR1 is MGHDK, CDR2 SYGVNS. The CDR3 spans 14 residues. V lost 2 bases to trimming and J lost 9 bases, with 14 bases between them. CDR3 loop: CASSEARGGRPQHF. CDR3 coding DNA: TGTGCCAGCAGTGAAGCAAGGGGCGGCCGGCCCCAGCATTTT.

This chain uses TRBV5-1 with TRBJ1-1; the D gene is possibly TRBD1 (5 bases). Germline V CDR1 and CDR2: SGHRS, YFSETQ. There are 13 residues in the CDR3. V was trimmed by 1 base and J by 4 bases, leaving 8 bases between them. Written as DNA, the CDR3 is TGCGCCAGCAGCTTGTGGGGGGGCACTGAAGCTTTCTTT. This codes for CASSLWGGTEAFF.

This clonotype appeared a few times. V is TRBV3-1 and J is TRBJ2-1; TRBD2 matches 16 bases. Germline values: CDR1 LGHDT, CDR2 YNNKEL (reference sequence). With 4 bases clipped from V and 7 bases from J, the junction kept 7 bases outside the gene matches. CDR3 size: 17 residues. The CDR3: CASSRGTSGGAGNEQFF. The CDR3 bases are TGTGCCAGCAGCCGCGGGACTAGCGGGGGGGCTGGAAATGAGCAGTTCTTC.

This clonotype has only a few counts. V is TRBV29-1 and J is TRBJ1-1, with 9 nucleotides matching TRBD1. CDR3 length: 14 residues. V trimming: 4 bases; J trimming: 1 base; junction bases outside the gene matches: 4. The germline V gene encodes CDR1 SQVTM and CDR2 ANQGSEA. CDR3 amino acids: CSVALTGGNTEAFF. The CDR3 DNA reads as TGCAGCGTTGCCTTGACAGGGGGGAACACTGAAGCTTTCTTT.

The chain links TRBV2 to TRBJ2-5; maybe TRBD1 (5 bases). The V gene's germline CDR1 is SNHLY and CDR2 FYNNEI. The length of the CDR3 is 14 residues. Trimming cost V 2 bases and J 0 bases, with 7 bases left between them. CDR3 DNA sequence: TGTGCCAGCAGTGAACAGGGCAACCAAGAGACCCAGTACTTC. Its protein product is CASSEQGNQETQYF. The whole variable domain, remainder taken from reference TRBV2 and TRBJ2-5, is EPEVTQTPSHQVTQMGQEVILRCVPISNHLYFYWYRQILGQKVEFLVSFYNNEISEKSEIFDDQFSVERPDGSNFTLKIRSTKLEDSAMYFCASSEQGNQETQYFGPGTRLLVL.

This clonotype was detected ten times or more. The chain couples TRBV20-1 to TRBJ1-1; D gene uncertain. Trimming took 0 bases from V and 2 from J, leaving 7 bases between them. The germline gives CDR1 DFQATT, CDR2 SNEGSKA (reference sequence). The CDR3 covers 13 residues. The chain's CDR3 is CSARDLGNTEAFF. CDR3 nucleotide sequence: TGCAGTGCTAGAGATCTCGGCAACACTGAAGCTTTCTTT.

This clonotype was counted ten times or more. The chain links TRBV7-3 to TRBJ2-1, with 8 bases that match TRBD2. The germline gives CDR1 SGHTA, CDR2 FQGTGA. Trimming cost V 3 bases and J 10 bases; bases outside gene matches: 11. This CDR3 is 15 amino acids long. CDR3: CASSFMPGGAGEQFF. The CDR3 region has the DNA TGTGCCAGCAGCTTCATGCCCGGGGGGGCGGGGGAGCAGTTCTTC.

In this sample, this clonotype turned up many times. The chain uses TRBV12-3 or TRBV12-4 and TRBJ1-2, with TRBD1 matching over 10 bases. CDR3 size: 15 residues. Trimming took 5 bases from V and 1 from J; bases not matched to a gene: 4. CDR3 residues: CASSLRDRGNYGYTF. The CDR3 bases are TGTGCCAGCAGTCTCCGGGACAGGGGTAACTATGGCTACACCTTC.

This clonotype was counted many times. The chain uses TRBV9 and TRBJ1-6; 8 positions agree with TRBD1. The V gene's germline CDR1 is SGDLS and CDR2 YYNGEE. The V segment lost 3 bases and the J segment 7 bases; nucleotides outside the gene matches: 0. The CDR3 totals 13 residues. CDR3 coding DNA: TGTGCCAGCAGCGGACAGGGGAATTCACCCCTCCACTTT. The encoded protein is CASSGQGNSPLHF.

This clonotype occurred many times. The gene calls are TRBV2 and TRBJ2-7; tentative D call: TRBD1 (7 bases). The ends were cut back, 7 bases at V and 4 bases at J, with 17 bases in the middle. CDR3 length: 14 residues. Per the germline V gene, CDR1 is SNHLY and CDR2 is FYNNEI. CDR3 loop: CASTQGGHLYEQYF. The CDR3 DNA follows: TGTGCCAGCACTCAGGGGGGACACCTATACGAGCAGTACTTC.

This clonotype was observed a handful of times. This rearrangement joins TRBV4-1 to TRBJ1-1, with 7 bases identical to TRBD1. CDR1 MGHRA and CDR2 YSYEKL come from the germline V gene. The CDR3 consists of 14 residues. Germline trimming cut 2 bases from V and 7 bases from J; bases unmatched to any gene: 7. The CDR3 region is CASSQPGTAGEAFF. Written as DNA, the CDR3 is TGCGCCAGCAGCCAACCCGGGACAGCAGGTGAAGCTTTCTTT.